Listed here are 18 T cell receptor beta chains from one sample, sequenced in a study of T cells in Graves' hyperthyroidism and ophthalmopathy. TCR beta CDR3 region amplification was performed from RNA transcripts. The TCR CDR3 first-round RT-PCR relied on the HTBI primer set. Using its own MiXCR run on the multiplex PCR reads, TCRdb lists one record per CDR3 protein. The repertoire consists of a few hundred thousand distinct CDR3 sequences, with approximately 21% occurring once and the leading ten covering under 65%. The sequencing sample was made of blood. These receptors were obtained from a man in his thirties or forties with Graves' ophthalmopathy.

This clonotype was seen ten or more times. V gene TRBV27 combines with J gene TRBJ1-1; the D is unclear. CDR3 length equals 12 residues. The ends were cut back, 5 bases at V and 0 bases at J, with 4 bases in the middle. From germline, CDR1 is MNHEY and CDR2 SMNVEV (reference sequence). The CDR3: CASSTLNTEAFF. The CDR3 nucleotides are TGTGCCAGCAGTACCCTGAACACTGAAGCTTTCTTT.

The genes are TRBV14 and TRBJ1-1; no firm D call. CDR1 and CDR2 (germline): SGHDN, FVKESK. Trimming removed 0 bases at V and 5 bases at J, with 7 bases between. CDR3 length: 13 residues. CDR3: CASSQDLRTEAFF. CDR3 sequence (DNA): TGTGCCAGCAGCCAAGATCTCAGAACTGAAGCTTTCTTT.

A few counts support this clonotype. The CDR3 bases are TGTGCCACCAGTGATTCGGGACAGGGTTTTGGCTACACCTTC. Amino acid sequence: CATSDSGQGFGYTF. V gene TRBV24-1 combines with J gene TRBJ1-2, with 9 bases that match TRBD1. This CDR3 comprises 14 residues. Germline V gene lookup returns CDR1 KGHDR and CDR2 SFDVKD. J gave up 7 bases and V 2 bases, and 4 bases lay outside the gene matches.

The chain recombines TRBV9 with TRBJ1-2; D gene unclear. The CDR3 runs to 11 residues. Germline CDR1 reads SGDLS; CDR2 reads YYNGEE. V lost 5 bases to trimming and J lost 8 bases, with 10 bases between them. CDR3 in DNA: TGTGCCAGCAGTATGGGCTGGGGCTACACCTTC. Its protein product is CASSMGWGYTF. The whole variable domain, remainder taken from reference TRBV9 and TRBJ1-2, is DSGVTQTPKHLITATGQRVTLRCSPRSGDLSVYWYQQSLDQGLQFLIQYYNGEERAKGNILERFSAQQFPDLHSELNLSSLELGDSALYFCASSMGWGYTFGSGTRLTVV.

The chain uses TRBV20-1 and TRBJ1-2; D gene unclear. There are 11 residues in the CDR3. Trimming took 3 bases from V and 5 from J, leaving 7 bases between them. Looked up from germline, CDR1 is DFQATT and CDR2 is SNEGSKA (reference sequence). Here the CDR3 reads CSASGPYGYTF. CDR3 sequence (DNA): TGCAGTGCTAGTGGCCCATATGGCTACACCTTC.

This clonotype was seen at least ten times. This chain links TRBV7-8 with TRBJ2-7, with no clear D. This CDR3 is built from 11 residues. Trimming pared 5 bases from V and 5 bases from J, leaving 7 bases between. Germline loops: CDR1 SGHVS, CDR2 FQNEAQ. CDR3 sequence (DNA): TGTGCCAGCAGCCTAGTGGACGAGCAGTACTTC. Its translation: CASSLVDEQYF.

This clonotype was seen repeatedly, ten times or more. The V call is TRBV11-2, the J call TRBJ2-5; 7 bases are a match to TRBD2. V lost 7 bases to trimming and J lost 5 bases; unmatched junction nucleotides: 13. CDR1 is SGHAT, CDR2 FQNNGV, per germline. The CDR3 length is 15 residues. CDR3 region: CASTLAPGGRETQYF. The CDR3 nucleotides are TGTGCCAGCACCCTAGCCCCGGGGGGACGGGAGACCCAGTACTTC.

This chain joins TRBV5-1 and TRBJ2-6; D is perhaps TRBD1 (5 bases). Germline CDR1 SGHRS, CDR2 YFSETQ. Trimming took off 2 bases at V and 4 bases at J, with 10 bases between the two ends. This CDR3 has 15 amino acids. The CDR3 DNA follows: TGCGCCAGCAGCTTAACGACAGCCGGGGCCAACGTCCTGACTTTC. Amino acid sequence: CASSLTTAGANVLTF.

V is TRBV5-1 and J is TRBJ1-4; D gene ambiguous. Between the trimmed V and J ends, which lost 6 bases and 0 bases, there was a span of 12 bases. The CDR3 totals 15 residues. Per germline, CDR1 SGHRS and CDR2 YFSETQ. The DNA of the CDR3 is TGCGCCAGCACCTACAGCGATTCAACTAATGAAAAACTGTTTTTT. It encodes CASTYSDSTNEKLFF.

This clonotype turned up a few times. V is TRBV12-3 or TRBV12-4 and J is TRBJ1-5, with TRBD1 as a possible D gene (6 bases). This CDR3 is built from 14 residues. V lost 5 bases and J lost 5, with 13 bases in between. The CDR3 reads CASSQDQGYQPQHF. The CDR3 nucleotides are TGTGCCAGCAGTCAGGATCAGGGGTATCAGCCCCAGCATTTT.

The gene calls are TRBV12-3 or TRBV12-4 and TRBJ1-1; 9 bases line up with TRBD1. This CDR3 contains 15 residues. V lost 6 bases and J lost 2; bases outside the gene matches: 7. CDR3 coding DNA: TGTGCCAGCAGCATGGAGGACAGGGGTAACACTGAAGCTTTCTTT. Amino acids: CASSMEDRGNTEAFF.

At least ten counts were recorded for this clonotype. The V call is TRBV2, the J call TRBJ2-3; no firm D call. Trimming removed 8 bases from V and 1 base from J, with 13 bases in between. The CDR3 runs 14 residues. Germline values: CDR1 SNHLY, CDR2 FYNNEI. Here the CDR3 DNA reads TGTGCCAGCGGCAGAGGACCCCGCACAGATACGCAGTATTTT. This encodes CASGRGPRTDTQYF.

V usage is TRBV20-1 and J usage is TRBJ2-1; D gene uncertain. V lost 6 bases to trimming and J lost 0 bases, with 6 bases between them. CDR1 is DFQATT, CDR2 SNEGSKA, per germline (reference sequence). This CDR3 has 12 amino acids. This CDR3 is CSAPTSYNEQFF. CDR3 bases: TGCAGTGCCCCTACCTCCTACAATGAGCAGTTCTTC.

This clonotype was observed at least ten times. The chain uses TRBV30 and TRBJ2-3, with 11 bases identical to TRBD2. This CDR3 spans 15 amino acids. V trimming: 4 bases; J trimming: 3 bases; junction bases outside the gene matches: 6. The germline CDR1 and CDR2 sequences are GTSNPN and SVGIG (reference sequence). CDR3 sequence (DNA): TGTGCCTGGACTCGACTAGCGGGAATAACAGATACGCAGTATTTT. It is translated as CAWTRLAGITDTQYF.

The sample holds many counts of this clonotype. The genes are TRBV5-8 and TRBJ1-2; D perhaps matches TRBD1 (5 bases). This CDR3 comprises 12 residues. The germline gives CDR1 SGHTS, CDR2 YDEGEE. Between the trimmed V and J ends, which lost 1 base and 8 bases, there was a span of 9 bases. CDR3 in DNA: TGTGCCAGCAGCTTGTTGGGGGGAGGCTACACCTTC. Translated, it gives CASSLLGGGYTF.

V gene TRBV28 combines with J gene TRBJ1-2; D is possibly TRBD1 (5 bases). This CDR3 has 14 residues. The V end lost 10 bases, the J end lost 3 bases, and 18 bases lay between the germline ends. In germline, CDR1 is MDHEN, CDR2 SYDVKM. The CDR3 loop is CANGTRTDYYGYTF. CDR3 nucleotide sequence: TGTGCCAACGGGACGCGGACGGACTACTATGGCTACACCTTC.

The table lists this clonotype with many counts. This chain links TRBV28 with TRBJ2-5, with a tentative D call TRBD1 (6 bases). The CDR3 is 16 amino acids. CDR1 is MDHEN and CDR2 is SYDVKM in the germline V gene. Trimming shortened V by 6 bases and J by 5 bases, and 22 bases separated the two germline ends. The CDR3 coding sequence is TGTGCCAGCAGCCCCCCCGAGGGACATACCTCGGAGACCCAGTACTTC. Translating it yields CASSPPEGHTSETQYF. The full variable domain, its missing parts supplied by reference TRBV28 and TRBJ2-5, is DVKVTQSSRYLVKRTGEKVFLECVQDMDHENMFWYRQDPGLGLRLIYFSYDVKMKEKGDIPEGYSVSREKKERFSLILESASTNQTSMYLCASSPPEGHTSETQYFGPGTRLLVL.

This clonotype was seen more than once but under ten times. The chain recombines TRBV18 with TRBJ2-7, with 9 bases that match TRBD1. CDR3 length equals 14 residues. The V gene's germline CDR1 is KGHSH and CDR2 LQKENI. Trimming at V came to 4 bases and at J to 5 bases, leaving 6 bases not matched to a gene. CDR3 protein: CASSQDRGRHEQYF. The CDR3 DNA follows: TGTGCCAGCTCACAGGACAGGGGACGACACGAGCAGTACTTC.